These T cell receptor beta chains were read from a single sample in a study of blood T cell repertoires in COVID-19. Profiled with immunoSEQ multiplex PCR; TCRdb holds only in-frame clones, not every one. The sample lists 250,000 to 350,000 clones; around nine tenths were seen once. The source material was PBMCs or T cells enriched from blood (not recorded which). The receptors shown here come from a woman in her 30s who had recovered from COVID-19. CDR3s include the opening cysteine and the closing phenylalanine or tryptophan.

J	length	V	CDR3
TRBJ2-2	15	TRBV11-1	CASTPDRGQTGELFF
TRBJ2-5	14	TRBV10-2	CASKVGANQETQYF
TRBJ2-7	13	TRBV3-1/TRBV3-2	CASSQAGTTVQYF
TRBJ1-5	16	TRBV19	CASSNLGDYSNQPQHF
TRBJ1-2	17	TRBV21-1	CASSPRDRGFPHSGYTF
TRBJ2-4	17	TRBV9	CASSPVWEGRTKNIQYF
TRBJ1-4	15	TRBV15	CATSRDLGANEKLFF
TRBJ2-2	13	TRBV25-1	CASSGQYTGELFF
TRBJ2-5	15	TRBV13	CASSHPSSGQETQYF
TRBJ2-1	15	TRBV6-5	CASSTGLAGWNEQFF
TRBJ2-3	11	TRBV11-2	CASSRGQAQYF
TRBJ2-7	15	TRBV14	CASSQVGLQNYEQYF
TRBJ2-3	18	TRBV21-1	CASIPHSGRAGSTDTQYF
TRBJ2-1	13	TRBV19	CASSRGSYNEQFF
TRBJ1-3	19	TRBV7-9	CASSFRTGGEKISGNTIYF
TRBJ2-2	14	TRBV6-5	CASSYEMNTGELFF
TRBJ2-5	15	TRBV19	CASSTQRTPQETQYF
TRBJ1-2	12	TRBV28	CASSLPSYGYTF
TRBJ2-3	16	TRBV3-1/TRBV3-2	CASSPRAGVRSDTQYF
TRBJ1-5	15	TRBV30	CAWSYAGQFNQPQHF
TRBJ1-2	15	TRBV10-3	CAISEGVQGGVGYTF
TRBJ1-1	16	TRBV28	CASSILTGLGNTEAFF
TRBJ2-7	13	TRBV7-2	CASSLNRGYEQYF
TRBJ2-5	16	TRBV5-1	CASSPGTDLYQETQYF
TRBJ1-1	13	TRBV7-8	CASSLQGGTEAFF
TRBJ2-1	16	TRBV29-1	CSVEDNSGSINNEQFF
TRBJ1-2	12	TRBV7-6	CASRGTGGGYTF
TRBJ2-1	17	TRBV19	CASSQFGRLSSYNEQFF
TRBJ1-4	15	TRBV6-5	CASSPSGTASEKLFF